Presented here are 11 T cell receptor beta chains from one specimen sequenced in a study of tumor-infiltrating lymphocytes in oesophageal squamous cell carcinoma. One entry per CDR3 protein, called by TCRdb with MiXCR from the PCR reads. The top ten hold about 39% of the sample, which has 20,000 or so distinct CDR3 sequences, less than 45% seen once. The sample was esophageal tumor tissue. These receptors were taken from a male donor with esophageal squamous cell carcinoma.

This chain joins TRBV7-4 and TRBJ2-3, with D possibly matching TRBD1 (6 bases). The DNA end lines up better with TRBJ2-7; the J call may be wrong. Germline CDR1 SGHVT, CDR2 SQSDAQ. The CDR3 length is 15 residues. In nucleotides, the CDR3 is TGTGCCAGCAGCTTAGGTTATGGCAGGGGCTACGAGCAGTACTTC. Residues: CASSLGYGRGYEQYF.

There are a few counts of this clonotype. The V gene is TRBV6-6, the J gene TRBJ1-1; D remains ambiguous. CDR3 size: 13 residues. Trimming stripped 0 bases from V and 3 bases from J, with 5 bases between. Looked up from germline, CDR1 is MNHNY and CDR2 is SVGAGI (reference sequence). CDR3 protein: CASSYSTDTEAFF. The DNA for the CDR3 is TGTGCCAGCAGTTACTCGACGGACACTGAAGCTTTCTTT.

This clonotype was observed at least ten times. V is TRBV6-1 and J is TRBJ2-7; D not certain. Trimming left V 4 bases short and J 6 bases short, with 19 bases between. CDR1 and CDR2 from the germline V gene are MNHNS and SASEGT. The CDR3 runs to 15 residues. The chain's CDR3 is CASSVDPGPPFEQYF. The DNA of the CDR3 is TGTGCCAGCAGTGTTGACCCGGGCCCCCCTTTCGAGCAGTACTTC.

This chain connects TRBV2 to TRBJ1-5; tentative D call: TRBD1 (6 bases). The V end lost 0 bases, the J end lost 5 bases, and 8 bases lay between the germline ends. Germline assignment: CDR1 SNHLY and CDR2 FYNNEI. This CDR3 has 14 amino acids. In DNA, the CDR3 is TGTGCCAGCAGTGAAGCCTCAGGGGATCAGCCCCAGCATTTT. Amino acids: CASSEASGDQPQHF.

At least ten counts were recorded for this clonotype. The CDR3 DNA follows: TGTGCCAGCTCACCGGACAGGGTCCACAATGAGCAGTTCTTC. It translates to CASSPDRVHNEQFF. The chain recombines TRBV18 with TRBJ2-1; 8 bases match TRBD1. Germline V gene lookup returns CDR1 KGHSH and CDR2 LQKENI. The V gene end was trimmed by 3 bases and the J gene end by 5 bases; junction bases not matched to a gene: 3. CDR3 size: 14 residues.

Notes on this clonotype: One end of the junction fails to match germline, which may point to a read error. The chain links TRBV5-1 to TRBJ2-5; tentatively, D is TRBD2 (6 bases). From germline, CDR1 is SGHRS and CDR2 YFSETQ. CDR3 length: 15 residues. CDR3 protein: CASSSRTNPYETHYF. In DNA, the CDR3 is TGCGCCAGCAGCTCCCGGACTAACCCGTATGAGACCCACTACTTC.

The chain employs TRBV20-1 and TRBJ2-1; D is unresolved. Trimming took off 0 bases at V and 0 bases at J, with 12 bases between the two ends. Germline V gene data show CDR1 as DFQATT and CDR2 as SNEGSKA (reference sequence). This CDR3 has 16 residues. The CDR3 nucleotides are TGCAGTGCTAGAGATCCGGGTACGATCTCCTACAATGAGCAGTTCTTC. Amino acids: CSARDPGTISYNEQFF.

The chain recombines TRBV28 with TRBJ1-2, with no clear D. The CDR3 spans 14 residues. V lost 5 bases and J lost 5, with 15 bases in between. Per germline, CDR1 MDHEN and CDR2 SYDVKM. In nucleotides, the CDR3 is TGTGCCAGCAGTCCCGACGCTGCGGGGTATGGCTACACCTTC. This encodes CASSPDAAGYGYTF.

In its sample, this clonotype was seen many times. The chain carries TRBV2 and TRBJ1-5, with 7 bases matching TRBD1. This CDR3 region has 15 residues. V was pared by 4 bases and J by 1 base, with 4 bases of the junction left unmatched. Per germline, CDR1 SNHLY and CDR2 FYNNEI. CDR3 sequence: CASSVGQASNQPQHF. CDR3 sequence (DNA): TGTGCCAGCAGTGTAGGACAGGCCAGCAATCAGCCCCAGCATTTT.

The chain combines TRBV7-2 with TRBJ2-5, with 10 bases lining up with TRBD1. The DNA end lines up better with TRBJ2-7; the J call may be wrong. The CDR3 consists of 15 residues. CDR1 is SGHTA and CDR2 is FQGNSA in the germline V gene. CDR3 DNA sequence: TGTGCCAGCAGCGTCATCCGGGACAGGGGCCACGAGCAGTACTTC. It yields the protein CASSVIRDRGHEQYF.

Ten or more counts support this clonotype. The V call is TRBV18, the J call TRBJ2-5; 9 nucleotides agree with TRBD1. The end of the DNA aligns better with TRBJ2-7, so the J call may be wrong. The CDR3 extends over 16 amino acids. Germline V lookup: CDR1 KGHSH, CDR2 LQKENI. The CDR3, as DNA: TGTGCCAGCTCACCGCGGACAGGGGATCGGGACTACGAGCAGTACTTC. Its protein is CASSPRTGDRDYEQYF.